This T cell receptor beta chain is from a study of blood T cell repertoires in COVID-19. Whole-study context: Sources were T cells, B-cell-depleted T cells, or PBMCs; the material itself was cDNA or gDNA.

The data were produced by immunoSEQ multiplex PCR, yet TCRdb's version contains in-frame clones alone and is incomplete. This table has 200,000 to 300,000 clones, around 86% appearing once. With 6 bases clipped from V and 5 bases from J, the junction kept 7 bases outside the gene matches. The CDR3 extends over 13 amino acids. CDR1 is SEHNR, CDR2 FQNEAQ, per germline (reference sequence). The chain couples TRBV7-9 to TRBJ2-7; 7 bases are shared with TRBD1. This clonotype was sampled from a woman in her fifties or sixties with active or convalescent COVID-19. Material for sequencing was peripheral blood. CDR3 nucleotide sequence: TGTGCCAGCAGTCGAGACAGGGACCACGAGCAGTACTTC. Translating gives CASSRDRDHEQYF.